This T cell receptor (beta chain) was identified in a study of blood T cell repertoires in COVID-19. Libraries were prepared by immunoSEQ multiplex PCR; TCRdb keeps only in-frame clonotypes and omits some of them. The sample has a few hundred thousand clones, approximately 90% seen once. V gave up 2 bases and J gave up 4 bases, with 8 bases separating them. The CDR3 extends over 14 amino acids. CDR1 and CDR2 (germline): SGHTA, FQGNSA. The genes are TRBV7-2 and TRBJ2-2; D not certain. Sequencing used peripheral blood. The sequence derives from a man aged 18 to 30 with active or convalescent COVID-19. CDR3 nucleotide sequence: TGTGCCAGCAGCTTAATACAGTTCACCGGGGAGCTGTTTTTT. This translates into CASSLIQFTGELFF.